The 7 T cell receptor beta chains below all came from one sample that was sequenced in a study of shared clonotypes between healthy human individuals. The assay was immunoSEQ multiplex PCR, and TCRdb's table has in-frame clones only and misses some. The table records about 1 million clones, around 74% of them present only once. Sequencing was done on a sample of memory CD4+ T cells sorted from blood. Subset noted: CD45RA-negative fraction. The receptors originated from a man aged 18 to 30 in good health.

About this clone itself: Since a much larger clone is just one base distant, this may be a read error. This sequence joins TRBV29-1 and TRBJ1-5; D unresolved. There are 11 residues in the CDR3. Per the germline V gene, CDR1 is SQVTM and CDR2 is ANQGSEA. The CDR3 DNA reads as TGCAGCGTAGGTGGCGATCAGCCCCGGCATTTT. This gives the protein CSVGGDQPRHF. Combining the CDR3 with reference TRBV29-1 and TRBJ1-5 gives the whole variable domain SAVISQKPSRDICQRGTSLTIQCQVDSQVTMMFWYRQQPGQSLTLIATANQGSEATYESGFVIDKFPISRPNLTFSTLTVSNMSPEDSSIYLCSVGGDQPRHFGDGTRLSIL.

In this sample, this clone turned up once. This chain joins TRBV30 and TRBJ2-5; D is possibly TRBD2 (6 bases). Trimming took 2 bases from V and 5 from J, leaving 18 bases between them. Germline-derived CDR1 and CDR2 are GTSNPN and SVGIG (reference sequence). This CDR3 contains 15 residues. In DNA form, the CDR3 reads TGTGCCTGGAGTCCCGGAGGGCGGACGGAGGAGACCCAGTACTTC. It specifies CAWSPGGRTEETQYF.

The chain has TRBV5-4 and TRBJ1-2; D is uncertain. Germline V gene sequence: CDR1 SGHNT, CDR2 YYREEE (reference sequence). Trimming shortened V by 4 bases and J by 5 bases, and 9 bases separated the two germline ends. The CDR3 is 12 amino acids. CDR3 sequence (DNA): TGTGCCAGCAGCCAAGACTATTATGGCTACACCTTC. Amino acid sequence: CASSQDYYGYTF. Looking up the rest from reference TRBV5-4 and TRBJ1-2 gives the full variable domain: ETGVTQSPTHLIKTRGQQVTLRCSSQSGHNTVSWYQQALGQGPQFIFQYYREEENGRGNFPPRFSGLQFPNYSSELNVNALELDDSALYLCASSQDYYGYTFGSGTRLTVV.

The chain employs TRBV2 and TRBJ1-3, with no clear D. CDR1 SNHLY and CDR2 FYNNEI come from the germline V gene. The CDR3 runs 15 residues. V was shortened by 4 bases and J by 0 bases, with 10 bases between the two germline ends. The CDR3: CASSVMGSSGNTIYF. The CDR3, as DNA: TGTGCCAGCAGTGTCATGGGGTCCTCTGGAAACACCATATATTTT.

This clone has just one count. This sequence joins TRBV6-5 and TRBJ2-7, with 10 bases that match TRBD2. The CDR3 is made up of 14 amino acids. Germline values: CDR1 MNHEY, CDR2 SVGAGI. With 5 bases clipped from V and 3 bases from J, the junction kept 4 bases outside the gene matches. The CDR3 nucleotides are TGTGCCAGCAGTATCTCTAGCGGGAGCTACGAGCAGTACTTC. Amino acids: CASSISSGSYEQYF.

The V and J genes are TRBV28 and TRBJ2-2; no reliable D call. The CDR3 length is 12 residues. V was pared by 5 bases and J by 5 bases, with 6 bases between. Germline V gives CDR1 MDHEN, CDR2 SYDVKM. CDR3: CASSQQTGELFF. CDR3 nucleotides: TGTGCCAGCAGTCAGCAGACCGGGGAGCTGTTTTTT.

This chain uses TRBV28 with TRBJ2-7, with 7 positions matching TRBD1. V shed 5 bases, J shed 7 bases, and the junction held 14 bases outside the gene matches. The germline gives CDR1 MDHEN, CDR2 SYDVKM. CDR3 size: 15 residues. The CDR3 sequence is CASSPQGQTTAEQYF. Written as DNA, the CDR3 is TGTGCCAGCAGTCCCCAGGGACAGACAACGGCGGAGCAGTACTTC.